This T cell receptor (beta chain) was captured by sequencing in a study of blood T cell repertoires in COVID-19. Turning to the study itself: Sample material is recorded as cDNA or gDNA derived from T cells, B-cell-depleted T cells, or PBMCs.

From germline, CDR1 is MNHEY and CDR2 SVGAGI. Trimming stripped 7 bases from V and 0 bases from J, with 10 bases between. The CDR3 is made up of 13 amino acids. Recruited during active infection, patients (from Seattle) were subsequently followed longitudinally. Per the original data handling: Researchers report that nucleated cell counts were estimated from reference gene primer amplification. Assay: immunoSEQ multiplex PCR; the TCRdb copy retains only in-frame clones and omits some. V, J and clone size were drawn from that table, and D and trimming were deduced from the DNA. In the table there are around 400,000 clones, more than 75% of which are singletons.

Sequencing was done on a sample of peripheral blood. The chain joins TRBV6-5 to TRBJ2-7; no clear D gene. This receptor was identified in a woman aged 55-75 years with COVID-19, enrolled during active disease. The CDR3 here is CASKWQYSYEQYF. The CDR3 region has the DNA TGTGCCAGCAAGTGGCAGTACTCCTACGAGCAGTACTTC.